This T cell receptor (beta chain) derives from a study of beta chain features in type 1 diabetes. Notes on the study in general: The similarity of naive, central memory and Treg TCRB repertoires appeared greater among patients than among healthy donors. Resolution of whether HLA type affects TCRB rearrangement was not achieved here. For Type 1 diabetes patients, all four CD4+ subsets carried TCRB CDR3s that were moderately but significantly shorter.

As for this clone: Its target is not known.

All of the isolated RNA was reverse transcribed, so expressed TCRB transcripts were sequenced. There were about 3.5 million reads on average in the naive, central memory and regulatory T cell samples. Sequencing was performed with immunoSEQ multiplex PCR; in TCRdb, only in-frame clones are kept and a portion is missing. The sample includes under 800,000 clones, 15% to 18% of them seen just once. The CDR3 runs to 18 residues. Trimming removed 5 bases from V and 0 bases from J; junction bases left unmatched: 14. The germline gives CDR1 SGHTA, CDR2 FQGNSA. Sequencing used naive CD4+ T cells from blood. This TCR came from a man aged 18 to 35 in good health. The V gene is TRBV7-2, the J gene TRBJ2-7; 9 bases are a match to TRBD2. DNA of the CDR3: TGTGCCAGCAGCCTTGGTCCTGCGAGCGGGAGGCCCTCCTACGAGCAGTACTTC. It is translated as CASSLGPASGRPSYEQYF.